The 18 T cell receptor beta chains below were found in one sample sequenced in a study of blood T cell repertoires in COVID-19. Using immunoSEQ multiplex PCR, the repertoire was profiled, and TCRdb retains in-frame clones only, with some absent. Of roughly 250,000 clones in the sample, roughly three quarters were seen once. The specimen sequenced was peripheral blood. Every receptor here comes from a woman aged 35 to 49 with active or convalescent COVID-19.

This clone came up once. The identical CDR3 is also encoded by other nucleotide sequences in the sample. The gene calls are TRBV29-1 and TRBJ1-2; 10 bases line up with TRBD1. The CDR3 totals 13 residues. Looked up from germline, CDR1 is SQVTM and CDR2 is ANQGSEA. V was clipped by 4 bases and J by 5 bases; unmatched bases: 4. The CDR3 here is CSVGGQGDYGYTF. The CDR3 DNA is TGCAGCGTTGGTGGACAGGGGGATTATGGCTACACCTTC.

The rearrangement uses TRBV9 and TRBJ1-6; D may be TRBD1 (5 bases). This CDR3 has 16 residues. Trimming shortened V by 5 bases and J by 7 bases, and 19 bases separated the two germline ends. Germline CDR1 SGDLS, CDR2 YYNGEE. The CDR3 spells CASSPSAGPLNSPLHF. DNA for the CDR3: TGTGCCAGCAGTCCCTCGGCAGGGCCTCTAAATTCACCCCTCCACTTT.

This chain uses TRBV4-1 with TRBJ2-3, with D perhaps TRBD1 (6 bases). The CDR3 totals 16 residues. Trimming cost V 0 bases and J 2 bases, with 12 bases left between them. The germline gives CDR1 MGHRA, CDR2 YSYEKL. The CDR3 sequence: CASSQDLQGITDTQYF. The CDR3 region has the DNA TGCGCCAGCAGCCAAGACTTACAGGGTATCACAGATACGCAGTATTTT.

V usage is TRBV30 and J usage is TRBJ1-1, with D possibly being TRBD1 (6 bases). Between the trimmed V and J ends, which lost 5 bases and 2 bases, there was a span of 12 bases. CDR3 size: 13 residues. The germline V gene encodes CDR1 GTSNPN and CDR2 SVGIG (reference sequence). The CDR3 bases are TGTGCCTGGGGGGGGCAAAAAAACACTGAAGCTTTCTTT. This codes for CAWGGQKNTEAFF.

V is TRBV2 and J is TRBJ1-1; D possibly corresponds to TRBD1 (5 bases). CDR1 is SNHLY and CDR2 is FYNNEI in the germline V gene. The length of the CDR3 is 14 residues. Trimming shortened V by 3 bases and J by 0 bases, and 8 bases separated the two germline ends. The CDR3 DNA sequence: TGTGCCAGCAGTGACGGGGGAATGAACACTGAAGCTTTCTTT. Protein sequence: CASSDGGMNTEAFF.

The chain is built from TRBV11-2 and TRBJ2-5; 11 bases are shared with TRBD1. The CDR3 sequence is 17 residues long. Trimming at V came to 1 base and at J to 4 bases, leaving 8 bases not matched to a gene. Germline assignment: CDR1 SGHAT and CDR2 FQNNGV. The CDR3 loop reads CASSLVVGQGASETQYF. DNA for the CDR3: TGTGCCAGCAGCTTAGTAGTCGGACAGGGGGCTTCAGAGACCCAGTACTTC.

This rearrangement joins TRBV10-3 to TRBJ1-5; TRBD1 is a possible D gene (6 bases). The CDR3 has 13 residues. Trimming removed 2 bases from V and 5 bases from J, with 7 bases in between. Germline V CDR1 and CDR2: ENHRY, SYGVKD. CDR3: CAISEQGHQPQHF. CDR3 DNA sequence: TGTGCCATCAGTGAGCAGGGGCATCAGCCCCAGCATTTT.

The rearrangement joins TRBV29-1 to TRBJ2-5, with 9 bases identical to TRBD2. There are 16 residues in the CDR3. The germline CDR1 and CDR2 sequences are SQVTM and ANQGSEA. V lost 0 bases to trimming and J lost 5 bases; unmatched junction nucleotides: 10. The chain's CDR3 is CSVEDPTAGGLETQYF. The CDR3 DNA sequence: TGCAGCGTTGAAGATCCTACAGCGGGGGGCCTGGAGACCCAGTACTTC. Supplemented by reference TRBV29-1 and TRBJ2-5, the full variable domain reads SAVISQKPSRDICQRGTSLTIQCQVDSQVTMMFWYRQQPGQSLTLIATANQGSEATYESGFVIDKFPISRPNLTFSTLTVSNMSPEDSSIYLCSVEDPTAGGLETQYFGPGTRLLVL.

The CDR3 DNA sequence: TGTGCCTGGAGTGGCTGGGGGACAAAACTTTCTAACTATGGCTACACCTTC. Amino acids: CAWSGWGTKLSNYGYTF. The V call is TRBV30, the J call TRBJ1-2; D possibly corresponds to TRBD1 (6 bases). The CDR3 extends over 17 amino acids. V gave up 1 base and J gave up 0 bases, with 18 bases separating them. The germline gives CDR1 GTSNPN, CDR2 SVGIG (reference sequence). Based on the CDR3 plus reference TRBV30 and TRBJ1-2, the full variable domain is SQTIHQWPATLVQPVGSPLSLECTVEGTSNPNLYWYRQAAGRGLQLLFYSVGIGQISSEVPQNLSASRPQDRQFILSSKKLLLSDSGFYLCAWSGWGTKLSNYGYTFGSGTRLTVV.

The chain couples TRBV7-9 to TRBJ1-2; D call uncertain. The CDR3 length is 13 residues. Germline V gene lookup returns CDR1 SEHNR and CDR2 FQNEAQ (reference sequence). With 1 base removed from V and 0 bases from J, the gap between germline ends came to 3 bases. The CDR3 spells CASSLGTNYGYTF. CDR3 nucleotides: TGTGCCAGCAGCTTAGGTACTAACTATGGCTACACCTTC.

The rearrangement joins TRBV30 to TRBJ2-7; the D gene is possibly TRBD1 (5 bases). V was trimmed by 3 bases and J by 7 bases, leaving 10 bases between them. Germline-derived CDR1 and CDR2 are GTSNPN and SVGIG (reference sequence). The CDR3 is 11 amino acids. Here the CDR3 reads CAWSTGWEQYF. As DNA, the CDR3 is TGTGCCTGGAGCACAGGTTGGGAGCAGTACTTC.

This clone was observed a handful of times. V usage is TRBV3-1 (or the pseudogene TRBV3-2) and J usage is TRBJ1-6, with D maybe TRBD1 (5 bases). The CDR3 covers 14 residues. CDR1 and CDR2 (germline): LGHDT, YNNKEL (reference sequence). V gave up 3 bases and J gave up 10 bases, with 13 bases separating them. The CDR3 sequence: CASSQVRVGSPLHF. DNA of the CDR3: TGTGCCAGCAGCCAGGTCAGGGTAGGGTCACCCCTCCACTTT.

V gene TRBV5-4 combines with J gene TRBJ1-6, with TRBD1 identical over 8 bases. V trimming: 0 bases; J trimming: 6 bases; junction bases outside the gene matches: 2. The CDR3 is 15 amino acids. Germline V gene sequence: CDR1 SGHNT, CDR2 YYREEE (reference sequence). The CDR3 DNA sequence: TGTGCCAGCAGCTTGGATGGACAGGGTAATTCACCCCTCCACTTT. This encodes CASSLDGQGNSPLHF.

The chain joins TRBV29-1 to TRBJ1-2; 7 bases fit TRBD1. The ends lost 6 bases at V and 4 bases at J; junction bases unmatched: 11. The CDR3 length is 14 residues. Germline CDR1 SQVTM, CDR2 ANQGSEA. The CDR3 spells CSVEQGPGTYGYTF. The CDR3 DNA reads as TGCAGCGTCGAACAGGGGCCAGGCACCTATGGCTACACCTTC.

This chain links TRBV5-1 with TRBJ1-3; D unresolved. V lost 4 bases and J lost 0, with 11 bases in between. This CDR3 comprises 15 residues. Looked up from germline, CDR1 is SGHRS and CDR2 is YFSETQ. In DNA, the CDR3 is TGCGCCAGCAGCGGAGACGGATTCTCTGGAAACACCATATATTTT. It translates to CASSGDGFSGNTIYF. Supplemented by reference TRBV5-1 and TRBJ1-3, the full variable domain reads KAGVTQTPRYLIKTRGQQVTLSCSPISGHRSVSWYQQTPGQGLQFLFEYFSETQRNKGNFPGRFSGRQFSNSRSEMNVSTLELGDSALYLCASSGDGFSGNTIYFGEGSWLTVV.

This clone was recorded once. This sequence joins TRBV7-2 and TRBJ2-5, with 8 positions matching TRBD2. V lost 5 bases, J lost 0 bases, and 2 bases stayed unmatched. The V gene's germline CDR1 is SGHTA and CDR2 FQGNSA. CDR3 length: 14 residues. CDR3 bases: TGTGCCAGCAGCCTGCGGGGGGACCAAGAGACCCAGTACTTC. Translation: CASSLRGDQETQYF. The variable domain in full, with the rest retrieved from reference TRBV7-2 and TRBJ2-5, is GAGVSQSPSNKVTEKGKDVELRCDPISGHTALYWYRQSLGQGLEFLIYFQGNSAPDKSGLPSDRFSAERTGGSVSTLTIQRTQQEDSAVYLCASSLRGDQETQYFGPGTRLLVL.

This clone has more than one count but fewer than ten. The chain links TRBV5-1 to TRBJ2-7; weak D call: TRBD2 (5 bases). V lost 2 bases to trimming and J lost 0 bases, with 12 bases between them. The CDR3 totals 15 residues. Germline V gene sequence: CDR1 SGHRS, CDR2 YFSETQ. The CDR3 DNA is TGCGCCAGCAGCTTTTGCGAGGGAAGCTCCTACGAGCAGTACGTC. Translating it yields CASSFCEGSSYEQYV.

The rearrangement joins TRBV7-2 to TRBJ1-1; D is ambiguous. CDR3 length equals 16 residues. Germline V lookup: CDR1 SGHTA, CDR2 FQGNSA. Trimming cost V 0 bases and J 1 base, with 12 bases left between them. CDR3 sequence (DNA): TGTGCCAGCAGCTTAGCGAGGGCGGGAAGGAACACTGAAGCTTTCTTT. This sequence encodes CASSLARAGRNTEAFF.